The next 6 T cell receptor beta chains were all read from a single sample in a study of blood T cell repertoires in COVID-19. Some clones are missing from TCRdb's copy, which holds only in-frame ones; the method was immunoSEQ multiplex PCR. The repertoire holds around 250,000 clones, 75% to 90% seen once, with under 5% in the top ten. Source material: PBMCs or T cells enriched from blood (not recorded which). These receptors were obtained from a young woman who had recovered from COVID-19.

The gene calls are TRBV4-3 and TRBJ1-4, with 7 bases fitting TRBD1. The CDR3 extends over 16 amino acids. V lost 2 bases and J lost 6; bases outside the gene matches: 9. Germline V gene sequence: CDR1 LGHNA, CDR2 YSLEER. The CDR3 DNA is TGCGCCAGCAGCCAAAATTTCGGGACAGCAGATGAAAAACTGTTTTTT. Translation: CASSQNFGTADEKLFF.

The V gene is TRBV28, the J gene TRBJ2-7; D unresolved. Looked up from germline, CDR1 is MDHEN and CDR2 is SYDVKM. The CDR3 contains 16 residues. V was trimmed by 8 bases and J by 0 bases, leaving 20 bases between them. The CDR3 DNA reads as TGTGCCAGCTCGCGTTCGTGGCCACACAGCTCCTACGAGCAGTACTTC. It yields the protein CASSRSWPHSSYEQYF.

This chain connects TRBV4-2 to TRBJ2-2, with 7 bases fitting TRBD1. The CDR3 consists of 17 residues. V shed 3 bases, J shed 1 base, and the junction held 8 bases outside the gene matches. The germline V gene encodes CDR1 LGHNA and CDR2 YNFKEQ. Written as DNA, the CDR3 is TGTGCCAGCAGCCATGAAGGAGACAGGGTGAACACCGGGGAGCTGTTTTTT. Translating gives CASSHEGDRVNTGELFF.

The chain combines TRBV9 with TRBJ2-7, with 7 bases lining up with TRBD2. The CDR3 has 11 residues. Germline CDR1 and CDR2: SGDLS and YYNGEE. V trimming: 7 bases; J trimming: 6 bases; junction bases outside the gene matches: 4. DNA for the CDR3: TGTGCCAGCGGTCGGGAGGCCGAGCAGTACTTC. This encodes CASGREAEQYF.

The rearrangement joins TRBV7-2 to TRBJ1-5, with D unclear. CDR3 length: 16 amino acids. V was trimmed by 0 bases and J by 7 bases, leaving 16 bases between them. From germline, CDR1 is SGHTA and CDR2 FQGNSA. CDR3 sequence: CASSLAATNLRQPQHF. Here the CDR3 DNA reads TGTGCCAGCAGCTTAGCTGCGACTAACCTGAGGCAGCCCCAGCATTTT.

The V and J genes are TRBV28 and TRBJ1-6; D is ambiguous. This CDR3 comprises 13 residues. Germline V CDR1 and CDR2: MDHEN, SYDVKM. Trimming took 4 bases from V and 14 from J, leaving 15 bases between them. CDR3 sequence (DNA): TGTGCCAGCAGTTATTCTCGACCCAGGACCCTCCACTTT. Residues: CASSYSRPRTLHF.